A selection of T cell receptor beta chains follows, all from one sample in a study of T cell changes during pregnancy in multiple sclerosis. The protocol was immunoSEQ multiplex PCR, while the TCRdb copy is restricted to in-frame clones and leaves out a portion. The profile shows 55,000 to 85,000 clones, 94% of them singletons. The starting material was peripheral blood, obtained in the third trimester of pregnancy. The receptors derive from a female donor with multiple sclerosis, enrolled in a pregnancy study. Each CDR3 is given without its conserved first and last residue. The order of the fields is V gene, clone size, D gene, J gene, CDR3 protein. The D gene is left open where the match is weak. Some rows mark clone size as missing; the rest say once, few, many or name a class of expanded clone.

>TRBV27|NA|NA|TRBJ2-5
ASRPGTRRQETQY
>TRBV10-3|NA|NA|TRBJ2-1
AISPGQSSYNEQF
>TRBV5-1|NA|NA|TRBJ1-6
ASSLAEGAGSPLH
>TRBV27|NA|TRBD1|TRBJ1-2
ASRPRTGVQDYGYT
>TRBV1|once|NA|TRBJ1-5
TSVWGGQGNQPQH
>TRBV11-3|NA|NA|TRBJ1-1
ASNSGISNTEAF
>TRBV6-6|NA|NA|TRBJ1-1
ASRHTGNTEAF
>TRBV11-3|NA|NA|TRBJ2-3
ASSLGGPEDTQY
>TRBV7-6|NA|TRBD2|TRBJ2-7
ASSLGTSGGTYEQY
>TRBV7-9|NA|NA|TRBJ2-5
ASSLGNSAAETQY
>TRBV7-9|NA|NA|TRBJ1-2
ASSGEGYGYT
>TRBV11-2|NA|TRBD2|TRBJ2-3
ASSWTSGGSGDTQY
>TRBV27|NA|TRBD1|TRBJ1-6
ASSFLWGQGADNSPLH